The rows below give T cell receptor beta chains drawn from one sample of a study of control samples from healthy donors and cancer patients. Produced via immunoSEQ multiplex PCR; TCRdb's table is partial and in-frame only. The data contain roughly 370,000 clones, more than 80% of them singletons. The source material was PBMCs. Receptors originate from a middle-aged man with head and neck cancer. CDR3s include the opening cysteine and the closing phenylalanine or tryptophan. D genes are given only for firm matches. Expanded clones get a size class; other rows say once, few or many, or leave the size out.

j_call,v_call,clone_size,d_call,cdr3_nt,cdr3_aa
TRBJ1-4,TRBV9,NA,NA,TGTGCCAGCAGCGGCGCCTCGGCAGGGACGGAAGAAAAACTGTTTTTT,CASSGASAGTEEKLFF
TRBJ2-7,TRBV6-5,NA,NA,TGTGCCAGCATAGACCATGCTGCCCCTCGGAACGAGCAGTACTTC,CASIDHAAPRNEQYF
TRBJ2-4,TRBV19,NA,NA,TGTGCCAGTAGTCTAAGACCAGGGGTGGGAAACATTCAGTACTTC,CASSLRPGVGNIQYF
TRBJ1-2,TRBV4-2,NA,NA,TGTGCCAGCAGCCGGCCAAGTGGGGAGTTCTATGGCTACACCTTC,CASSRPSGEFYGYTF
TRBJ2-5,TRBV4-1,few,TRBD2,TGCGCCAGCAGCCGCGGATTAGCGGGGGAGTGGGAGACCCAGTACTTC,CASSRGLAGEWETQYF
TRBJ2-1,TRBV7-2,NA,TRBD2,TGTGCCAGCAGCTCCCCGGGACTAGCGGGCTTGGAGCAGTTCTTC,CASSSPGLAGLEQFF
TRBJ1-2,TRBV18,NA,TRBD1,TGTGCCAGCTCACCAACAGCAGGGGGTATTGATGGCTACACCTTC,CASSPTAGGIDGYTF
TRBJ1-2,TRBV6-5,NA,NA,TGTGCCAGCACCTCGGGTGGGCAAAACTATGGCTACACCTTC,CASTSGGQNYGYTF
TRBJ1-2,TRBV27,few,NA,TGTGCCAGCAGTTTATGGCCTCCACAGAGGTTCGTGGGTGGCTACACCTTC,CASSLWPPQRFVGGYTF
TRBJ1-1,TRBV5-1,NA,NA,TGCGCCAGCAGCTTGGCAGTGGGGGGGACGAACATGGACACTGAAGCTTTCTTT,CASSLAVGGTNMDTEAFF
TRBJ2-7,TRBV5-1,NA,TRBD2,TGCGCCAGCAGCTTACAACTAGCGGCAACTATCGAGCAGTACTTC,CASSLQLAATIEQYF
TRBJ1-5,TRBV6-5,NA,NA,TGTGCCAGCAGTCTAAACAGGGATGGTCAGCCCCAGCATTTT,CASSLNRDGQPQHF
TRBJ2-2,TRBV27,NA,NA,TGTGCCAGCAGTGTCCGGGACGGACGCGTTGTCGGCGGGGAGCTGTTTTTT,CASSVRDGRVVGGELFF
TRBJ2-1,TRBV2,NA,NA,TGTGCCAGCGCCCCGTGGGAGGTCAATGAGCAGTTCTTC,CASAPWEVNEQFF
TRBJ2-3,TRBV7-2,NA,TRBD2,TGTGCCAGCAGCTTAGTGGCTAGCGGGGGTCAAGATACGCAGTATTTT,CASSLVASGGQDTQYF
TRBJ2-7,TRBV7-2,NA,TRBD1,TGTGCCAGCAGCTTTAGGGCGGGACAGGGACCCTACGAGCAGTACTTC,CASSFRAGQGPYEQYF
TRBJ2-5,TRBV7-9,NA,NA,TGTGCCAGCCGAAAACAGGGAAGTGATGAGACCCAGTACTTC,CASRKQGSDETQYF
TRBJ2-1,TRBV11-3,NA,TRBD1,TGTGCCAGCAGCCCGGGGACAGGTAACAATGAGCAGTTCTTC,CASSPGTGNNEQFF
TRBJ2-1,TRBV7-2,NA,TRBD2,TGTGCCAGCAGCTTACAGCGGGGGTCCTCCTACAATGAGCAGTTCTTC,CASSLQRGSSYNEQFF
TRBJ1-2,TRBV4-3,NA,NA,TGCGCCAGTTCGGACAGAGTCTATGGCTACACCTTC,CASSDRVYGYTF
TRBJ2-2,TRBV9,NA,NA,TGTGCCAGCAGCGTAGCTGGTTTCAACACCGGGGAGCTGTTTTTT,CASSVAGFNTGELFF
TRBJ1-5,TRBV19,once,NA,TGTGCCAGTAGTATAGGACGTCTCCCGGGAGGCAATCAGCCCCAGCATTTT,CASSIGRLPGGNQPQHF
TRBJ1-5,TRBV28,few,TRBD1,TGTGCCAGCAGTAGGACAGGGGGCTTAGGTCAGCCCCAGCATTTT,CASSRTGGLGQPQHF
TRBJ1-2,TRBV11-2,NA,TRBD1,TGTGCCAGCAGCCTAACGACAGGGGACTATGGCTACACCTTC,CASSLTTGDYGYTF
TRBJ1-2,TRBV28,NA,TRBD1,TGTGCCAGCAGTTCCTCCTCACCAGCCGGGACAGGGGGCGTTGGCTACACCTTC,CASSSSSPAGTGGVGYTF
TRBJ2-3,TRBV7-9,NA,NA,TGTGCCAGCAGCTTCTGGGCACGAGCCACAGATACGCAGTATTTT,CASSFWARATDTQYF
TRBJ2-5,TRBV27,NA,NA,TGTGTCAGCAGTTTATTAGACGGGTCACGAGAGACCCAGTACTTC,CVSSLLDGSRETQYF
TRBJ2-1,TRBV3-1/TRBV3-2,NA,NA,TGTGCCAGCAGCCAAGTTTCTCGCGGAGACTACAATGAGCAGTTCTTC,CASSQVSRGDYNEQFF
TRBJ2-1,TRBV7-3,NA,TRBD2,TGTGCCAGCAGCCTCGGACTAGCGGGGGGAGATGAGCAGTTCTTC,CASSLGLAGGDEQFF
TRBJ2-7,TRBV11-2,NA,NA,TGTGCCAGCAGCTTAGTACACGGCTCCTACGAGCAGTACTTC,CASSLVHGSYEQYF
TRBJ2-5,TRBV15,NA,NA,TGTGCCACCAGCAGAGATCTCCAAGGTAGAGGAGAGACCCAGTACTTC,CATSRDLQGRGETQYF
TRBJ2-5,TRBV30,NA,NA,TGTGCCTGGGGAACCTGGATACTATCCTCCAAAGGAGAGACCCAGTACTTC,CAWGTWILSSKGETQYF
TRBJ1-4,TRBV28,NA,NA,TGTGCCAGCAGTTTAAGTGGGCCGGGCAATGAAAAACTGTTTTTT,CASSLSGPGNEKLFF
TRBJ1-2,TRBV6-5,NA,TRBD1,TGTGCCAGCAGTTTTCTAACAGGGGAAGAGGGCTATGGCTACACCTTC,CASSFLTGEEGYGYTF
TRBJ1-1,TRBV9,NA,TRBD1,TGTGCCAGCAGCCCGACAGGGTTGGGTGAAGCTTTCTTT,CASSPTGLGEAFF
TRBJ1-1,TRBV11-2,NA,NA,TGTGCCAGCAGCTTAGGGGGGCTTGAAGCTTTCTTT,CASSLGGLEAFF
TRBJ2-7,TRBV7-8,NA,NA,TGTGCCAGCAGCTTAAGGACAGACTCCTACGAGCAGTACTTC,CASSLRTDSYEQYF
TRBJ2-7,TRBV5-6,NA,NA,TGTGCCAGCAGACCAGGAGAGCAGTACTTC,CASRPGEQYF
TRBJ1-6,TRBV5-1,NA,TRBD1,TGCGCCAGCAGCCCTTTGACAGGGGAGAGTTCACCCCTCCACTTT,CASSPLTGESSPLHF
TRBJ1-5,TRBV12-3/TRBV12-4,NA,NA,TGTGCCAGCAGCCCCCCACAGTCGACCCAGCATTTT,CASSPPQSTQHF
TRBJ2-6,TRBV27,NA,NA,TGTGCCAGCAGTTTATCGTTTTTTGGGATTTCTGGGGCCAACGTCCTGACTTTC,CASSLSFFGISGANVLTF
TRBJ1-4,TRBV4-2,NA,NA,TGTGCCAGCAGCCAAGAACCGGGACGGCGGATCGAACTGTTTTTT,CASSQEPGRRIELFF
TRBJ2-7,TRBV7-2,once,TRBD2,TGTGCCAGCAGCTTCGGACCAGCGGGGGAATCCTACGAGCAGTACTTC,CASSFGPAGESYEQYF
TRBJ1-5,TRBV5-6,NA,NA,TGTGCCAGCAGCTTGGCGGGAAACAATCAGCCCCAGCATTTT,CASSLAGNNQPQHF
TRBJ2-7,TRBV11-2,NA,NA,TGTGCCAGCAGCTTAGACGCCACAGGGATCTACGAGCAGTACTTC,CASSLDATGIYEQYF